This T cell receptor (beta chain) was found in a study of blood T cell repertoires in COVID-19. Overall study: Specimens from acute and convalescent COVID-19 originated in the United States, Italy and Spain. PBMCs, B-cell-depleted T cells, or T cells provided the cDNA or gDNA that made up the material.

Authors' analysis steps: Amplifying reference gene primers gave estimates of nucleated cell counts. TCRdb keeps only in-frame clones here, not all; method: immunoSEQ multiplex PCR. V, J and clone size derive from that table, while D and trimming were established from the DNA sequence. Counted here are nearly 55,000 clones, just over 85% occurring once; the ten biggest clones make up approximately 12%. Germline V gene lookup returns CDR1 KGHSH and CDR2 LQKENI. CDR3 length: 13 amino acids. V was clipped by 4 bases and J by 4 bases; unmatched bases: 2. J is TRBJ2-7 and V is TRBV18; 9 bases line up with TRBD1. This receptor was taken from a man aged 70 or older with active COVID-19. Sequencing was done on a sample of peripheral blood. CDR3: CASSQDRGYEQYF. The CDR3 region has the DNA TGTGCCAGCTCACAGGACAGGGGATACGAGCAGTACTTC. Full variable domain (missing parts from reference TRBV18 and TRBJ2-7): NAGVMQNPRHLVRRRGQEARLRCSPMKGHSHVYWYRQLPEEGLKFMVYLQKENIIDESGMPKERFSAEFPKEGPSILRIQQVVRGDSAAYFCASSQDRGYEQYFGPGTRLTVT.